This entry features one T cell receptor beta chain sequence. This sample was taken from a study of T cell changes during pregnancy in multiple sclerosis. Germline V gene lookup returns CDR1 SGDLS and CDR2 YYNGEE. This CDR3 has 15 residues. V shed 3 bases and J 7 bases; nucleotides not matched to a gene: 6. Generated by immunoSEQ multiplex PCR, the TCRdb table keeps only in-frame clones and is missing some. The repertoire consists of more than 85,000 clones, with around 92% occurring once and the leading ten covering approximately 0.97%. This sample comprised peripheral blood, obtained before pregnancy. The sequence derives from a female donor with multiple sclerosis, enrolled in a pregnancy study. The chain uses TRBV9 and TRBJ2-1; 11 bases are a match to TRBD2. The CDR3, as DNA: TGTGCCAGCAGCGCCCGACTAGCGGGAAAGAATGAGCAGTTCTTC. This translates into CASSARLAGKNEQFF. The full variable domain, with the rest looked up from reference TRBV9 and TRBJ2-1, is DSGVTQTPKHLITATGQRVTLRCSPRSGDLSVYWYQQSLDQGLQFLIQYYNGEERAKGNILERFSAQQFPDLHSELNLSSLELGDSALYFCASSARLAGKNEQFFGPGTRLTVL.